The 13 T cell receptor beta chains below come from one sample, sequenced in a study of blood T cell repertoires in COVID-19. Repertoires were generated with immunoSEQ multiplex PCR, while TCRdb's copy carries only in-frame clones and drops some. The sample lists about 80,000 clones; 65% to 85% were seen once. The sample comprised peripheral blood. The receptors were sampled from a man between 60 and 75 years old with active or convalescent COVID-19.

The chain combines TRBV14 with TRBJ2-5; the D is unclear. V lost 4 bases to trimming and J lost 1 base, with 7 bases between them. This CDR3 region has 13 residues. Germline V gene data show CDR1 as SGHDN and CDR2 as FVKESK. CDR3 nucleotides: TGTGCCAGCAGCCCCCAGATCCAAGAGACCCAGTACTTC. Its protein is CASSPQIQETQYF. Full variable domain (rest looked up from reference TRBV14 and TRBJ2-5): EAGVTQFPSHSVIEKGQTVTLRCDPISGHDNLYWYRRVMGKEIKFLLHFVKESKQDESGMPNNRFLAERTGGTYSTLKVQPAELEDSGVYFCASSPQIQETQYFGPGTRLLVL.

The V and J genes are TRBV3-1 (or the pseudogene TRBV3-2) and TRBJ2-6, with 8 bases aligning to TRBD1. V was clipped by 2 bases and J by 3 bases; unmatched bases: 12. Germline-derived CDR1 and CDR2 are LGHDT and YNNKEL (reference sequence). This CDR3 comprises 19 residues. The CDR3 region is CASSQTDTRGLGGANVLTF. DNA of the CDR3: TGTGCCAGCAGCCAAACCGACACCAGGGGGCTGGGTGGGGCCAACGTCCTGACTTTC.

The rearrangement uses TRBV4-2 and TRBJ2-7; D is uncertain. Germline V lookup: CDR1 LGHNA, CDR2 YNFKEQ. The length of the CDR3 is 13 residues. Trimming removed 5 bases from V and 4 bases from J, with 12 bases in between. The CDR3: CASSGGPVYEQYF. Written as DNA, the CDR3 is TGTGCCAGCAGCGGTGGGCCGGTTTACGAGCAGTACTTC.

The V gene is TRBV2, the J gene TRBJ2-7; 8 bases align to TRBD1. J lost 7 bases, V lost 6 bases, and 8 bases had no gene match. The CDR3 extends over 13 amino acids. CDR1 SNHLY and CDR2 FYNNEI come from the germline V gene. Here the CDR3 reads CASSPDRVGEQYF. The DNA for the CDR3 is TGTGCCAGCAGCCCGGACAGGGTGGGTGAGCAGTACTTC.

In its sample, this clone was seen once. The V gene is TRBV6-6, the J gene TRBJ1-2; 8 bases agree with TRBD1. V lost 6 bases to trimming and J lost 5 bases; unmatched junction nucleotides: 5. Germline V gene lookup returns CDR1 MNHNY and CDR2 SVGAGI (reference sequence). The CDR3 extends over 13 amino acids. CDR3 coding DNA: TGTGCCAGCAGAACCGGGACAGGTTATGGCTACACCTTC. The encoded protein is CASRTGTGYGYTF.

This sequence joins TRBV25-1 and TRBJ1-2, with 10 bases fitting TRBD1. CDR1 and CDR2 from the germline V gene are MGHDK and SYGVNS. J gave up 10 bases and V 8 bases, and 19 bases lay outside the gene matches. The CDR3 consists of 16 residues. The CDR3 DNA reads TGTGCCAGCGTGGCCGGTCCGGGACAGGGGCTACTTGTCTACACCTTC. Translation gives CASVAGPGQGLLVYTF.

The V and J genes are TRBV9 and TRBJ1-1, with D perhaps TRBD1 (6 bases). Deletions cut 0 bases from V and 5 bases from J, with 11 bases between. Germline values: CDR1 SGDLS, CDR2 YYNGEE. The CDR3 is 14 amino acids. CDR3 nucleotide sequence: TGTGCCAGCAGCGTAGAGGGGGGGCGAACTGAAGCTTTCTTT. As protein: CASSVEGGRTEAFF.

The rearrangement uses TRBV5-6 and TRBJ1-1, with 9 positions matching TRBD1. Germline V CDR1 and CDR2: SGHDT, YYEEEE. The CDR3 is 16 amino acids. J lost 5 bases, V lost 3 bases, and 11 bases had no gene match. CDR3 in amino acids: CASSSALQGAGTEAFF. The CDR3 DNA follows: TGTGCCAGCAGCTCCGCACTACAGGGGGCCGGGACTGAAGCTTTCTTT.

This rearrangement joins TRBV6-4 to TRBJ2-7; the match to TRBD2 covers 7 bases. Trimming at V came to 10 bases and at J to 3 bases, leaving 12 bases not matched to a gene. The CDR3 sequence is 14 residues long. Germline V gene lookup returns CDR1 MRHNA and CDR2 SNTAGT. CDR3 nucleotides: TGTGCCACCCCGTGGAATGGGGGGGTCTACGAGCAGTACTTC. It specifies CATPWNGGVYEQYF.

This clone was detected only a few times. The J gene is TRBJ1-6, the V gene TRBV6-1; 7 bases match TRBD1. CDR3 length: 16 amino acids. The germline gives CDR1 MNHNS, CDR2 SASEGT. The junction had 10 bases not matched to a gene; V was cut back by 1 base and J by 10 bases. Here the CDR3 reads CASSEEVGQRGSPLHF. CDR3 sequence (DNA): TGTGCCAGCAGTGAAGAGGTGGGACAGAGGGGCTCACCCCTCCACTTT.

The V and J genes are TRBV10-3 and TRBJ1-6; 10 bases line up with TRBD1. Germline CDR1 is ENHRY and CDR2 is SYGVKD. The CDR3 is 16 residues long. V lost 0 bases, J lost 5 bases, and 1 base stayed unmatched. In nucleotides, the CDR3 is TGTGCCATCAGTGAGTCGGGACAGGGGAATAATTCACCCCTCCACTTT. Protein: CAISESGQGNNSPLHF.

The chain is built from TRBV6-4 and TRBJ2-2, with 9 nucleotides matching TRBD1. The CDR3 has 15 amino acids. CDR1 is MRHNA, CDR2 SNTAGT, per germline. The V segment lost 7 bases and the J segment 4 bases; nucleotides outside the gene matches: 7. The CDR3 here is CASKEGQGSTGELFF. CDR3 nucleotide sequence: TGTGCCAGCAAGGAGGGACAGGGTAGCACCGGGGAGCTGTTTTTT.

This chain joins TRBV27 and TRBJ1-1; D not certain. Germline V gives CDR1 MNHEY, CDR2 SMNVEV (reference sequence). The CDR3 runs 16 residues. V lost 1 base to trimming and J lost 1 base, with 13 bases between them. This chain's CDR3 is CASSLWADFPNTEAFF. The CDR3 DNA is TGTGCCAGCAGTTTATGGGCGGACTTCCCGAACACTGAAGCTTTCTTT.